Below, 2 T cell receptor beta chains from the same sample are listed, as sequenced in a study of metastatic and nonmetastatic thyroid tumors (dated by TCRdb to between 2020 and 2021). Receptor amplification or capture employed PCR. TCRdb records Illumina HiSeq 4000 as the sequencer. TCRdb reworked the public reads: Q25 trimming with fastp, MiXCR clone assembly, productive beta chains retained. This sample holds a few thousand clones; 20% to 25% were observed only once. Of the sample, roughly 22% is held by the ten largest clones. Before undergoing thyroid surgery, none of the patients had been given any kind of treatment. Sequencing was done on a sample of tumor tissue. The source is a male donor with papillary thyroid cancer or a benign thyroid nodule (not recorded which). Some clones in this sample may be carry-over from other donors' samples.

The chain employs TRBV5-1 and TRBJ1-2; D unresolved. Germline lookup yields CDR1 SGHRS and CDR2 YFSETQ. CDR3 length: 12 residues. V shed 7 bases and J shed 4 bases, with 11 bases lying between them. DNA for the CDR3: TGCGCCAGCTCCCCGGTGGGCTATGGCTACACCTTC. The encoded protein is CASSPVGYGYTF.

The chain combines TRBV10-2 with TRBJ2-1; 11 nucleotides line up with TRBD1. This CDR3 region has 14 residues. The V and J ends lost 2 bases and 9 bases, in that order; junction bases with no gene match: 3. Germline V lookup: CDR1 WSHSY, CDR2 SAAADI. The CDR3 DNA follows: TGCGCCAGCAGTGAGGGGACAGGGGGTACTGAGCAGTTCTTC. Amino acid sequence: CASSEGTGGTEQFF.